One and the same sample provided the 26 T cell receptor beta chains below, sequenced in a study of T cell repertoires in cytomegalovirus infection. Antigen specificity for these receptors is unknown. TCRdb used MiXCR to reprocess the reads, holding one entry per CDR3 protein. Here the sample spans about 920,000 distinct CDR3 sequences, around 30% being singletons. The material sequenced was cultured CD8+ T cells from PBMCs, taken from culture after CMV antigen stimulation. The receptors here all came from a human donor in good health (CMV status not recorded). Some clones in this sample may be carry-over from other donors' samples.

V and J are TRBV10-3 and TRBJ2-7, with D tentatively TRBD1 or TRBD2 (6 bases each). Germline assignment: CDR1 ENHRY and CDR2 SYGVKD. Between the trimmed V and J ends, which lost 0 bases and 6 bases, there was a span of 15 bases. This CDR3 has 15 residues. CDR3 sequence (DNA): TGTGCCATCAGTGAGTCTGGAGGGGGGTATTCCGAGCAGTACTTC. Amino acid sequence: CAISESGGGYSEQYF.

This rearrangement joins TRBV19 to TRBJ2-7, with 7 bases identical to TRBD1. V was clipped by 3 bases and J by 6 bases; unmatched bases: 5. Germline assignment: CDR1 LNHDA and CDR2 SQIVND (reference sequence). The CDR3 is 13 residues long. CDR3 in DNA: TGTGCCAGTAGTATCGGGACAGTAAGCGAGCAGTACTTC. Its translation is CASSIGTVSEQYF.

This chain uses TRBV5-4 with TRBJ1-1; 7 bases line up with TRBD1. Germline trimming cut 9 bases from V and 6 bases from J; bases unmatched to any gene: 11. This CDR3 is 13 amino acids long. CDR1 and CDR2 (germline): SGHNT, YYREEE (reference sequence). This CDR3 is CATDTSGTAEAFF. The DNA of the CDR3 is TGTGCCACCGATACCTCCGGGACAGCTGAAGCTTTCTTT.

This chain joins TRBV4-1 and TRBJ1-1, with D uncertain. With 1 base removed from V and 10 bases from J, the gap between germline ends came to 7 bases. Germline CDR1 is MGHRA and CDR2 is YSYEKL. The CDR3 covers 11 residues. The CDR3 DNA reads TGCGCCAGCAGCCAAGGTCACGGAGCTTTCTTT. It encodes CASSQGHGAFF.

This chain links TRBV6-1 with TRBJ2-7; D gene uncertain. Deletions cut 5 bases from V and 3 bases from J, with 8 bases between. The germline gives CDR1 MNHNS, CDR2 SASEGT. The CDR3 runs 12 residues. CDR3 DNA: TGTGCCAGCAGTCTTACTAACTACGAGCAGTACTTC. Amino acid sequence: CASSLTNYEQYF.

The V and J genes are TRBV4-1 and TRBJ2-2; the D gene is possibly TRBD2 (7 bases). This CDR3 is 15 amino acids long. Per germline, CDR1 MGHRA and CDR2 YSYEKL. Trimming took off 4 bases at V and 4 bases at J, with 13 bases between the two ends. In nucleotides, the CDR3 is TGCGCCAGCAGCCCCGGGGGGCGATCCACCGGGGAGCTGTTTTTT. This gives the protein CASSPGGRSTGELFF.

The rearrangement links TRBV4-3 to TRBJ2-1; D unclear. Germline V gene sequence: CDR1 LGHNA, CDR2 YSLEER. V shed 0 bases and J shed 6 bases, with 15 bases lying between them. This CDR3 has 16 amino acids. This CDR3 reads CASSQDLGSARNEQFF. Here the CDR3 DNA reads TGCGCCAGCAGCCAAGACTTAGGATCCGCGCGCAATGAGCAGTTCTTC.

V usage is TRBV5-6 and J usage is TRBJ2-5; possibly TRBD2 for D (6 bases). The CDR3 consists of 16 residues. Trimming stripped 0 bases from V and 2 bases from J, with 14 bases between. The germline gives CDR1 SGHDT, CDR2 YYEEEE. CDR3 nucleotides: TGTGCCAGCAGCTTGGCGTGGGAGGACGGTCAAGAGACCCAGTACTTC. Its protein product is CASSLAWEDGQETQYF.

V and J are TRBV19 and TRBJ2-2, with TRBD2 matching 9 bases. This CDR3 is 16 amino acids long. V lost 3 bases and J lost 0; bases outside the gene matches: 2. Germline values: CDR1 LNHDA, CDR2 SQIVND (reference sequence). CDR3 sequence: CASSILAGANTGELFF. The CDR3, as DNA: TGTGCCAGTAGTATTTTAGCGGGAGCGAACACCGGGGAGCTGTTTTTT.

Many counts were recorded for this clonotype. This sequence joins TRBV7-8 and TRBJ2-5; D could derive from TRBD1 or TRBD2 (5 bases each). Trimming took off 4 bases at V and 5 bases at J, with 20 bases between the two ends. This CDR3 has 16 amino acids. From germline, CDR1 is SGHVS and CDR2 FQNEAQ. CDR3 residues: CASSSGTKPTRETQYF. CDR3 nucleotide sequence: TGTGCCAGCAGCTCCGGGACGAAACCGACCCGGGAGACCCAGTACTTC.

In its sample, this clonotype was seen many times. The CDR3 here is CASSYSIVDRTQYF. The CDR3 nucleotides read TGTGCCAGCAGTTACTCGATCGTCGATCGGACCCAGTACTTC. The chain has TRBV6-2 or TRBV6-3 and TRBJ2-5; no firm D call. Trimming took 0 bases from V and 7 from J, leaving 12 bases between them. CDR1 MNHEY and CDR2 SVGEGT come from the germline V gene. CDR3 length: 14 residues.

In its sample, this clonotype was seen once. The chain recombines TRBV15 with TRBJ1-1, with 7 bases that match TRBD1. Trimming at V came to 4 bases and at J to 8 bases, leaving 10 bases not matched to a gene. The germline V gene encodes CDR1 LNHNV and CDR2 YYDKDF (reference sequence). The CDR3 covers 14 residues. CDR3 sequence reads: CATSNRRQGEEAFF. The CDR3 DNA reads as TGTGCCACCAGCAACCGGAGGCAGGGGGAAGAAGCTTTCTTT.

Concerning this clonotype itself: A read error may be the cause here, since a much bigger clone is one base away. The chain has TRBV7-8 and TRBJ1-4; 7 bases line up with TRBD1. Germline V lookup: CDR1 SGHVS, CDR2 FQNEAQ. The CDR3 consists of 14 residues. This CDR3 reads CASSLLYGTEKLVF. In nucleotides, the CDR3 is TGTGCCAGCAGCTTATTATATGGGACAGAAAAACTGGTTTTT.

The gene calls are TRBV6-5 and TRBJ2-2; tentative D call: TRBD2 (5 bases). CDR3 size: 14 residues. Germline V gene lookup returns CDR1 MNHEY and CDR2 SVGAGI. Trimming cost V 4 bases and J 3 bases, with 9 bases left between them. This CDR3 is CASSSSSYTGELFF. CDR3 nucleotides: TGTGCCAGCAGTTCTAGCTCATACACCGGGGAGCTGTTTTTT.

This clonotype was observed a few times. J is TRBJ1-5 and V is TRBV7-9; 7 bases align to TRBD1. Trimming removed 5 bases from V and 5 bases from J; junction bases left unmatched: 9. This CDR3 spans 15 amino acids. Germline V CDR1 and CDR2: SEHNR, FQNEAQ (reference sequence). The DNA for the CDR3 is TGTGCCAGCAGCCTCCAGACAGGGAAAGATCAGCCCCAGCATTTT. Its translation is CASSLQTGKDQPQHF.

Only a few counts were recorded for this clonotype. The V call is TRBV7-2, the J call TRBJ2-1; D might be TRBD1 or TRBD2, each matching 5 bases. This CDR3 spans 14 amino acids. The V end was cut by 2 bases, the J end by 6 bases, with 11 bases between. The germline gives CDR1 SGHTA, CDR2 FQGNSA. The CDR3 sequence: CASSLTGTVNEQFF. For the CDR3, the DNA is TGTGCCAGCAGCTTAACCGGGACGGTCAATGAGCAGTTCTTC.

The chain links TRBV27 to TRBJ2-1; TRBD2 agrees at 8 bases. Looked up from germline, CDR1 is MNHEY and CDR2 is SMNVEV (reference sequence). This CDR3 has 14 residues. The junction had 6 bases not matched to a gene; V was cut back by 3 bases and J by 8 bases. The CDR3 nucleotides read TGTGCCAGCAGTTTCTCGGCTAGCGGGTATGAGCAGTTCTTC. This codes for CASSFSASGYEQFF.

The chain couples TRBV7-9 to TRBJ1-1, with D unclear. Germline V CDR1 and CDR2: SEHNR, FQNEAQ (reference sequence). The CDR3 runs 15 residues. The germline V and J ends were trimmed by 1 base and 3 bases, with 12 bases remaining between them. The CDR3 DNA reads TGTGCCAGCAGCTTAGGGGTCCCGCGGGACACTGAAGCTTTCTTT. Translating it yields CASSLGVPRDTEAFF.

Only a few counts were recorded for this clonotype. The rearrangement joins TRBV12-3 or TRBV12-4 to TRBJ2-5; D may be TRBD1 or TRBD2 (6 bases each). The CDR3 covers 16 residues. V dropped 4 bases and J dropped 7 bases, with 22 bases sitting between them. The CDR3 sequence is CASSSIAWGAGGTQYF. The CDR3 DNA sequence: TGTGCCAGCAGTTCCATAGCGTGGGGGGCCGGTGGGACCCAGTACTTC.

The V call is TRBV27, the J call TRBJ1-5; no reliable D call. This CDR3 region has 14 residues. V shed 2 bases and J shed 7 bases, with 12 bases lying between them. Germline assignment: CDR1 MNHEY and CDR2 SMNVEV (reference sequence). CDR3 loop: CASSLISGLQPQHF. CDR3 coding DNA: TGTGCCAGCAGTTTAATATCGGGATTGCAGCCCCAGCATTTT.

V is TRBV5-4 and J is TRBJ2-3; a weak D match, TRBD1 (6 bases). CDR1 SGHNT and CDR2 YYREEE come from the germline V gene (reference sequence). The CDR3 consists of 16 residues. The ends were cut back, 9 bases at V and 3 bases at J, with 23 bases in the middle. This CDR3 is CATEGQSPYQTDTQYF. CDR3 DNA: TGTGCCACCGAAGGACAGTCACCCTACCAGACAGATACGCAGTATTTT.

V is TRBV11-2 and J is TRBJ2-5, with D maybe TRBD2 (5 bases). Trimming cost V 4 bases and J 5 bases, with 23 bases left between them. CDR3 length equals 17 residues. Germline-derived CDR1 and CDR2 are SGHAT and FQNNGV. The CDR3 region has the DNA TGTGCCAGCAGCTCCGGGTTAATTCGGGGAGCCAGGGAGACCCAGTACTTC. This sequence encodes CASSSGLIRGARETQYF. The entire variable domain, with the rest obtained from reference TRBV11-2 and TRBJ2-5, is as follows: EAGVAQSPRYKIIEKRQSVAFWCNPISGHATLYWYQQILGQGPKLLIQFQNNGVVDDSQLPKDRFSAERLKGVDSTLKIQPAKLEDSAVYLCASSSGLIRGARETQYFGPGTRLLVL.

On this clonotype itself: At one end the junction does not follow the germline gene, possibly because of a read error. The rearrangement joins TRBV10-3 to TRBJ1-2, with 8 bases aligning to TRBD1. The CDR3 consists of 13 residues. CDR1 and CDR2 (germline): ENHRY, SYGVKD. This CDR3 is CAISDPKADREIF. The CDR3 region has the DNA TGTGCCATCAGTGACCCGAAGGCGGACAGGGAGATCTTC.

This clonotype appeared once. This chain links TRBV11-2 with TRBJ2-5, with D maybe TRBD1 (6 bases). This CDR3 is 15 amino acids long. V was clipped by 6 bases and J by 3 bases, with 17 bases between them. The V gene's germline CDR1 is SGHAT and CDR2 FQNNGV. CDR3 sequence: CASRKWGPQEETQYF. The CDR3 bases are TGTGCCAGCAGGAAATGGGGGCCCCAGGAAGAGACCCAGTACTTC.

For the CDR3, the DNA is TGCAGTGCTAGCCAAGTTTACGGCCCTGCTGAAGCTTTCTTT. It yields the protein CSASQVYGPAEAFF. The chain joins TRBV20-1 to TRBJ1-1; unclear D gene. V was clipped by 3 bases and J by 6 bases, with 17 bases between them. The CDR3 has 14 residues. Per germline, CDR1 DFQATT and CDR2 SNEGSKA (reference sequence).

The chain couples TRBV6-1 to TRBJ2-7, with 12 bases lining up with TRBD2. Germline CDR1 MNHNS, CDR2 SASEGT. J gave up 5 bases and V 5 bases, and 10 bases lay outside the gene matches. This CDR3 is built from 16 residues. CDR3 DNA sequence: TGTGCCAGCAGTATACTAGCGGGGGGCTTCGAGGACGAGCAGTACGTC. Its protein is CASSILAGGFEDEQYV.